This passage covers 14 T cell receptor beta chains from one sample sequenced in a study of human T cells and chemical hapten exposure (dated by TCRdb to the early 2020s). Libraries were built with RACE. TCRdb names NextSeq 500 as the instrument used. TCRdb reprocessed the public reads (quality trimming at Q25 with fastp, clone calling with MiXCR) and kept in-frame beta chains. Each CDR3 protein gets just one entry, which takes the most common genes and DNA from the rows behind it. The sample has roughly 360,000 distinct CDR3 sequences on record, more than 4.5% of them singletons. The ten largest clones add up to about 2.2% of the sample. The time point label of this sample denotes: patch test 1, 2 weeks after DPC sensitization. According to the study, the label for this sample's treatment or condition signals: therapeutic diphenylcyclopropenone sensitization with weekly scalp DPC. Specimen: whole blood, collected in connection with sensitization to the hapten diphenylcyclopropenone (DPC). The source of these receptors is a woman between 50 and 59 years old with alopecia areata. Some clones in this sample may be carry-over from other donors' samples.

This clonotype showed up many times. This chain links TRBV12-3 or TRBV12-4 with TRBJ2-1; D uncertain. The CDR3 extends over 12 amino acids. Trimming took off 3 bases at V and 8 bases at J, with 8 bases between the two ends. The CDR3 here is CASSLLKDEQFF. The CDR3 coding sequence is TGTGCCAGCAGTTTGCTTAAGGATGAGCAGTTCTTC.

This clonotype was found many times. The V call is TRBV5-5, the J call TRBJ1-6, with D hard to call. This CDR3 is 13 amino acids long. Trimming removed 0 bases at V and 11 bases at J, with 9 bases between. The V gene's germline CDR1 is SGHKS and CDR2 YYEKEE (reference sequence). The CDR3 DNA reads TGTGCCAGCAGCTTGGAAGGAAATCCACCCCTCCACTTT. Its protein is CASSLEGNPPLHF.

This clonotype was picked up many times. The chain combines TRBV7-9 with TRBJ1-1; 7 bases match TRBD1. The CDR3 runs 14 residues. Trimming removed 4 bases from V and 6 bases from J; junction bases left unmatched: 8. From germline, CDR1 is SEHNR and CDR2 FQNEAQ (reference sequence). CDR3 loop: CASSSNRGLSEAFF. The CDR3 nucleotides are TGTGCCAGCAGCTCAAACAGGGGTCTATCTGAAGCTTTCTTT.

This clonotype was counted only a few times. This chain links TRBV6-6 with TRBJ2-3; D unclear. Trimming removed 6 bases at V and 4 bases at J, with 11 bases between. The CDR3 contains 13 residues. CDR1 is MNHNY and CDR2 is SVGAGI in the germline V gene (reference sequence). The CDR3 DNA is TGTGCCAGCAGCCCTCTCTTGGCAGATACGCAGTATTTT. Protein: CASSPLLADTQYF.

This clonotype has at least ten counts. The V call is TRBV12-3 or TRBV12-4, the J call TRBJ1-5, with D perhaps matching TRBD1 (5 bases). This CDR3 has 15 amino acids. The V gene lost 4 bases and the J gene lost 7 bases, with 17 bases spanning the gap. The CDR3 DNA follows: TGTGCCAGCAGTTCCGGGACGTCGAATGGGCAGCCCCAGCATTTT. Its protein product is CASSSGTSNGQPQHF.

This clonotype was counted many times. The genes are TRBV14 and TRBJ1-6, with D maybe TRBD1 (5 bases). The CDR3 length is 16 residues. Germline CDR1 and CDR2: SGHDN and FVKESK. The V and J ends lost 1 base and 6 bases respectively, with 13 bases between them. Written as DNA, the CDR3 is TGTGCCAGCAGCCAAGTTCCAGGGTCGGTTAATTCACCCCTCCACTTT. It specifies CASSQVPGSVNSPLHF.

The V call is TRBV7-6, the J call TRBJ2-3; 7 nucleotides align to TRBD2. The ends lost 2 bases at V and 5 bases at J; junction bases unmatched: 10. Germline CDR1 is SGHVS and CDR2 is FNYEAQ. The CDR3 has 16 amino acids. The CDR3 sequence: CASSLLGGGAGDTQYF. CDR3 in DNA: TGTGCCAGCAGCTTACTGGGCGGGGGTGCCGGAGATACGCAGTATTTT. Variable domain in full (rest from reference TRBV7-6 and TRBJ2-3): GAGVSQSPRYKVTKRGQDVALRCDPISGHVSLYWYRQALGQGPEFLTYFNYEAQQDKSGLPNDRFSAERPEGSISTLTIQRTEQRDSAMYRCASSLLGGGAGDTQYFGPGTRLTVL.

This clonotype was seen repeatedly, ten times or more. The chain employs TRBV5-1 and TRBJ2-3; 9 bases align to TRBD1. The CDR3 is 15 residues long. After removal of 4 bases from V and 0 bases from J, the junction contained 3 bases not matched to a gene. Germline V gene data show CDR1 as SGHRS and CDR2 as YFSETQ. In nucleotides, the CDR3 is TGCGCCAGCAGCAGGACAGGGGAGAGCACAGATACGCAGTATTTT. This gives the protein CASSRTGESTDTQYF.

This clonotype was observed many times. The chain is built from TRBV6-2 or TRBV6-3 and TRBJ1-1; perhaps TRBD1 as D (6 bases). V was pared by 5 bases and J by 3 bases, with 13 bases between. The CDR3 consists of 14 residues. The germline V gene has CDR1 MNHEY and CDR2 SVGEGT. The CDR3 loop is CASSGQWSYTEAFF. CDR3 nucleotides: TGTGCCAGCAGTGGACAGTGGAGCTACACTGAAGCTTTCTTT.

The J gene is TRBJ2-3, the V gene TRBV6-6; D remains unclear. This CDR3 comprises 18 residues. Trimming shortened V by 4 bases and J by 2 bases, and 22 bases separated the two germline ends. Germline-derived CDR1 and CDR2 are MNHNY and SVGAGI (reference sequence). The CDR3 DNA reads TGTGCCAGCAGTTTTTCCCCAATCGGCGCCTCTTCCACAGATACGCAGTATTTT. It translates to CASSFSPIGASSTDTQYF.

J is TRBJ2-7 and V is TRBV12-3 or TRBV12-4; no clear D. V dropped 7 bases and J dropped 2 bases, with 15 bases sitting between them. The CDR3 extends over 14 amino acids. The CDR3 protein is CASTYGSPTYEQYF. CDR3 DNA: TGTGCCAGCACTTACGGATCCCCTACCTACGAGCAGTACTTC.

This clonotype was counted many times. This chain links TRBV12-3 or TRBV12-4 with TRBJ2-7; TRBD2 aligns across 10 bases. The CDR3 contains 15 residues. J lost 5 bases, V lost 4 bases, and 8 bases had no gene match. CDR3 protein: CASSYPPSGRDEQYF. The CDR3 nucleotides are TGTGCCAGCAGTTACCCCCCTAGCGGGAGAGACGAGCAGTACTTC.

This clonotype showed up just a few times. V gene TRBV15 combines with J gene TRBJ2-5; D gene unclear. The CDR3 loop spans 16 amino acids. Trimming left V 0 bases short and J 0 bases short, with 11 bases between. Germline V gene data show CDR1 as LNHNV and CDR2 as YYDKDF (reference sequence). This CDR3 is CATSREYTSYQETQYF. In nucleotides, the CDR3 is TGTGCCACCAGCAGAGAATACACCTCGTACCAAGAGACCCAGTACTTC. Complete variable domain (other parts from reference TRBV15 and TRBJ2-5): DAMVIQNPRYQVTQFGKPVTLSCSQTLNHNVMYWYQQKSSQAPKLLFHYYDKDFNNEADTPDNFQSRRPNTSFCFLDIRSPGLGDTAMYLCATSREYTSYQETQYFGPGTRLLVL.

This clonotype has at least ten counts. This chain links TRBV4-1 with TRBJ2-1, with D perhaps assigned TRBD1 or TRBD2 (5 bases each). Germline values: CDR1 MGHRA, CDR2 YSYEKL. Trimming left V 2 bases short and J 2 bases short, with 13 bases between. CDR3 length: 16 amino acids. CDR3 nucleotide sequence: TGCGCCAGCAGCCAACGTGTAGGGGACGCCTACAATGAGCAGTTCTTC. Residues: CASSQRVGDAYNEQFF.